The present T cell receptor (beta chain) was sequenced within a study of blood T cell repertoires in COVID-19. The CDR3 sequence is 14 residues long. Germline V lookup: CDR1 MNHEY, CDR2 SVGAGI. V was pared by 5 bases and J by 2 bases, with 3 bases of the junction left unmatched. Profiling relied on immunoSEQ multiplex PCR, and the TCRdb table lists in-frame clones only, not all of them. Among about 140,000 clones, 75% to 90% were seen once, and the ten largest hold approximately 10%. This TCR was recovered from a man aged 55 to 69 who had recovered from COVID-19. V and J are TRBV6-5 and TRBJ1-2; 9 bases match TRBD1. Sequenced: PBMCs or T cells enriched from blood (not recorded which). The CDR3 is CASSSGQGNYGYTF. DNA for the CDR3: TGTGCCAGCAGTAGCGGACAGGGGAACTATGGCTACACCTTC.